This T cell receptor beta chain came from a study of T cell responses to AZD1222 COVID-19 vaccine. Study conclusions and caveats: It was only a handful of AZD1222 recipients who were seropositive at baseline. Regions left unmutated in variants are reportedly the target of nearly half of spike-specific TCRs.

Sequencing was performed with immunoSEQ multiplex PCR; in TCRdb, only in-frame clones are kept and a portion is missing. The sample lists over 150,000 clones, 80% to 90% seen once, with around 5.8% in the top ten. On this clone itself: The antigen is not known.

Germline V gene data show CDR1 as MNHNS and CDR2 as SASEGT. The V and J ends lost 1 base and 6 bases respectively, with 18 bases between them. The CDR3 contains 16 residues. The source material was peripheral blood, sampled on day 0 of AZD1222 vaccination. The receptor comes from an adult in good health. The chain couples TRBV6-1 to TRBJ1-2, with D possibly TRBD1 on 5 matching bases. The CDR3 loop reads CASSEGAGPKRDGYTF. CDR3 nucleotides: TGTGCCAGCAGTGAAGGCGCAGGGCCAAAGAGGGATGGCTACACCTTC.